The rows below give T cell receptor beta chains drawn from one sample of a study of cytomegalovirus exposure and HLA in healthy donors. Some clones are missing from TCRdb's copy, which holds only in-frame ones; the method was immunoSEQ multiplex PCR. The sample consists of 200,000 or so clones, about 70% of them appearing once. The sequenced material came from PBMCs. All receptors come from a man aged 35 to 55 in good health and CMV-seropositive. CDR3s include the opening cysteine and the closing phenylalanine or tryptophan. The D gene is left open where the match is weak. Not all rows give a size; the values are once, few, many and, for expanded clones, a class.

len: 14; d_gene: .; abundance: .; j_gene: TRBJ2-7; v_gene: TRBV15; CDR3aa: CATSTAGSLYEQYF; CDR3nt: TGTGCCACCAGCACGGCGGGGTCATTATACGAGCAGTACTTC
len: 14; d_gene: TRBD1; abundance: .; j_gene: TRBJ1-2; v_gene: TRBV6-6; CDR3aa: CASSYGQGMNRYTF; CDR3nt: TGTGCCAGCAGTTACGGACAGGGGATGAATCGCTACACCTTC
len: 14; d_gene: .; abundance: .; j_gene: TRBJ2-1; v_gene: TRBV6-5; CDR3aa: CASRPGGAVNEQFF; CDR3nt: TGTGCCAGCAGACCTGGGGGGGCGGTGAATGAGCAGTTCTTC
len: 14; d_gene: TRBD1; abundance: .; j_gene: TRBJ2-1; v_gene: TRBV29-1; CDR3aa: CSVRPGQGYNEQFF; CDR3nt: TGCAGCGTCAGACCGGGACAGGGATACAATGAGCAGTTCTTC
len: 15; d_gene: TRBD1; abundance: once; j_gene: TRBJ1-1; v_gene: TRBV7-2; CDR3aa: CASSPGQGMNTEAFF; CDR3nt: TGTGCCAGCAGCCCAGGACAGGGGATGAACACTGAAGCTTTCTTT
len: 16; d_gene: .; abundance: .; j_gene: TRBJ2-2; v_gene: TRBV2; CDR3aa: CASSEAGTRNTGELFF; CDR3nt: TGTGCCAGCAGTGAAGCAGGGACTCGGAACACCGGGGAGCTGTTTTTT
len: 17; d_gene: TRBD2; abundance: few; j_gene: TRBJ2-5; v_gene: TRBV19; CDR3aa: CASLTGTSGGDQETQYF; CDR3nt: TGTGCCAGTTTAACCGGGACTAGCGGGGGGGACCAAGAGACCCAGTACTTC
len: 11; d_gene: .; abundance: .; j_gene: TRBJ2-1; v_gene: TRBV6-5; CDR3aa: CASSTRNEQFF; CDR3nt: TGTGCCAGCAGCACGAGGAATGAGCAGTTCTTC
len: 20; d_gene: TRBD2; abundance: .; j_gene: TRBJ2-1; v_gene: TRBV15; CDR3aa: CATSRRTSGGPFSSYNEQFF; CDR3nt: TGTGCCACCAGCAGAAGGACTAGCGGGGGGCCATTCAGCTCCTACAATGAGCAGTTCTTC
len: 14; d_gene: .; abundance: .; j_gene: TRBJ2-2; v_gene: TRBV4-1; CDR3aa: CASSQGGHTGELFF; CDR3nt: TGCGCCAGCAGCCAGGGAGGTCACACCGGGGAGCTGTTTTTT
len: 13; d_gene: .; abundance: .; j_gene: TRBJ1-2; v_gene: TRBV10-1; CDR3aa: CASIPQGPTGYTF; CDR3nt: TGCGCCAGCATTCCACAGGGTCCTACTGGCTACACCTTC
len: 14; d_gene: TRBD1; abundance: few; j_gene: TRBJ1-4; v_gene: TRBV4-1; CDR3aa: CASSQVQGVEKLFF; CDR3nt: TGCGCCAGCAGCCAAGTTCAGGGGGTTGAAAAACTGTTTTTT
len: 16; d_gene: TRBD2; abundance: .; j_gene: TRBJ2-3; v_gene: TRBV5-8; CDR3aa: CASSSERGSRTDTQYF; CDR3nt: TGTGCCAGCAGCTCAGAGCGGGGTTCACGCACAGATACGCAGTATTTT
len: 14; d_gene: .; abundance: once; j_gene: TRBJ2-5; v_gene: TRBV7-9; CDR3aa: CASSLAGGPETQYF; CDR3nt: TGTGCCAGCAGCTTAGCGGGGGGGCCAGAGACCCAGTACTTC
len: 13; d_gene: TRBD1; abundance: few; j_gene: TRBJ2-3; v_gene: TRBV29-1; CDR3aa: CSVWGDRADTQYF; CDR3nt: TGCAGCGTCTGGGGGGACAGGGCAGATACGCAGTATTTT
len: 15; d_gene: TRBD1; abundance: .; j_gene: TRBJ2-2; v_gene: TRBV28; CDR3aa: CASSSGQGYTGELFF; CDR3nt: TGTGCCAGCAGTTCGGGACAGGGCTACACCGGGGAGCTGTTTTTT
len: 16; d_gene: TRBD1; abundance: few; j_gene: TRBJ1-6; v_gene: TRBV28; CDR3aa: CASSLRTGGGHSPLHF; CDR3nt: TGTGCCAGCAGTCTCAGGACAGGGGGAGGGCATTCACCCCTCCACTTT
len: 16; d_gene: .; abundance: .; j_gene: TRBJ2-2; v_gene: TRBV11-2; CDR3aa: CASSLWAGLVTGELFF; CDR3nt: TGTGCCAGCAGCTTATGGGCGGGGCTGGTTACCGGGGAGCTGTTTTTT
len: 15; d_gene: TRBD2; abundance: .; j_gene: TRBJ2-1; v_gene: TRBV5-6; CDR3aa: CASSPSGGIIDEQFF; CDR3nt: TGTGCCAGCAGCCCTAGCGGGGGGATTATCGATGAGCAGTTCTTC
len: 13; d_gene: TRBD1; abundance: .; j_gene: TRBJ2-4; v_gene: TRBV5-1; CDR3aa: CASSLTGGNIQYF; CDR3nt: TGCGCCAGCAGTTTGACAGGGGGGAACATTCAGTACTTC
len: 13; d_gene: TRBD1; abundance: .; j_gene: TRBJ1-2; v_gene: TRBV6-1; CDR3aa: CASSERTGYGYTF; CDR3nt: TGTGCCAGCAGTGAGCGGACAGGGTATGGCTACACCTTC
len: 17; d_gene: TRBD2; abundance: .; j_gene: TRBJ2-2; v_gene: TRBV9; CDR3aa: CASSAPVAGSNTGELFF; CDR3nt: TGTGCCAGCAGCGCCCCGGTAGCGGGGAGCAACACCGGGGAGCTGTTTTTT
len: 13; d_gene: TRBD1; abundance: .; j_gene: TRBJ1-6; v_gene: TRBV6-4; CDR3aa: CASRDRGNSPLHF; CDR3nt: TGTGCCAGCAGGGACAGGGGCAATTCACCCCTCCACTTT